Shown below are 32 T cell receptor beta chains from a single sample sequenced in a study of blood T cells in healthy people across ages (dated by TCRdb to about 2015). Library preparation used 5' RACE. TCRdb lists the instrument as Illumina HiSeq 2500. A second about 7 to 11 cycle PCR used a sample-barcoded 5' primer and a J-beta primer mix. TCRdb trimmed public reads at Q25 via fastp, called clones via MiXCR and kept in-frame beta chains. Rows are unified per CDR3 protein, each entry keeping the most common DNA and genes. The sample table contains around 580,000 distinct CDR3 sequences; only one count was recorded for about 45% of them. The ten largest clonotypes hold about 26% of the sample. The sequencing input was blood. The receptors stem from a man older than 75 in good health.

V and J are TRBV2 and TRBJ2-7; D possibly corresponds to TRBD2 (5 bases). V lost 9 bases to trimming and J lost 3 bases, with 9 bases between them. Germline V gives CDR1 SNHLY, CDR2 FYNNEI. The CDR3 length is 11 residues. CDR3 loop: CASNGNYEQYF. CDR3 coding DNA: TGTGCCAGTAACGGGAACTACGAGCAGTACTTC.

CDR3 protein: CASTRGRTEAFF. CDR3 DNA sequence: TGTGCCAGCACCAGAGGAAGAACTGAAGCTTTCTTT. The chain couples TRBV12-3 or TRBV12-4 to TRBJ1-1; no definite D call. CDR3 length: 12 amino acids. The V end was cut by 7 bases, the J end by 5 bases, with 11 bases between.

The chain recombines TRBV20-1 with TRBJ2-4, with a possible D match to TRBD1 (5 bases). The germline V and J ends were trimmed by 0 bases and 1 base, with 13 bases remaining between them. This CDR3 contains 16 residues. In germline, CDR1 is DFQATT, CDR2 SNEGSKA (reference sequence). The CDR3 loop reads CSARDLSGWAKNIQYF. The CDR3 DNA sequence: TGCAGTGCTAGAGACCTTTCAGGGTGGGCCAAAAACATTCAGTACTTC.

The V call is TRBV4-3, the J call TRBJ2-1; either TRBD1 or TRBD2 may supply D (5 bases each). CDR1 and CDR2 from the germline V gene are LGHNA and YSLEER. Trimming left V 0 bases short and J 0 bases short, with 9 bases between. The CDR3 is 16 amino acids. CDR3: CASSQDGGSSYNEQFF. The CDR3 DNA is TGCGCCAGCAGCCAAGATGGGGGTAGCTCCTACAATGAGCAGTTCTTC.

The V gene is TRBV6-2 or TRBV6-3, the J gene TRBJ2-1; D is uncertain. The CDR3 spans 13 residues. The germline gives CDR1 MNHEY, CDR2 SVGEGT. The V gene lost 7 bases and the J gene lost 4 bases, with 11 bases spanning the gap. CDR3 DNA sequence: TGTGCCAGCACCCAGGACCTGTACAATGAGCAGTTCTTC. Its protein is CASTQDLYNEQFF.

As DNA, the CDR3 is TGTGCCAGCAGCTTAGTCGAGGGGGGTGAGCAGTTCTTC. Its protein product is CASSLVEGGEQFF. The chain links TRBV7-6 to TRBJ2-1; D might be TRBD1 or TRBD2, each matching 6 bases. Germline V CDR1 and CDR2: SGHVS, FNYEAQ. The CDR3 is made up of 13 amino acids. The germline V and J ends were trimmed by 1 base and 9 bases, with 10 bases remaining between them.

The chain joins TRBV2 to TRBJ2-7; D tentatively fits TRBD1 or TRBD2 (5 bases each). Trimming stripped 6 bases from V and 9 bases from J, with 15 bases between. The V gene's germline CDR1 is SNHLY and CDR2 FYNNEI. The CDR3 covers 12 residues. In DNA form, the CDR3 reads TGTGCCAGCAGGAGGGGAGCGAGTGGGCAGTACTTC. This gives the protein CASRRGASGQYF. Filled out from reference TRBV2 and TRBJ2-7, the complete variable domain reads EPEVTQTPSHQVTQMGQEVILRCVPISNHLYFYWYRQILGQKVEFLVSFYNNEISEKSEIFDDQFSVERPDGSNFTLKIRSTKLEDSAMYFCASRRGASGQYFGPGTRLTVT.

This clonotype was detected only a few times. The chain uses TRBV20-1 and TRBJ2-1, with 8 nucleotides matching TRBD2. The germline V gene has CDR1 DFQATT and CDR2 SNEGSKA (reference sequence). The CDR3 runs 16 residues. With 4 bases clipped from V and 8 bases from J, the junction kept 16 bases outside the gene matches. The CDR3 spells CSATRPVGLAGDEQFF. The DNA of the CDR3 is TGCAGTGCTACCCGCCCCGTAGGACTAGCAGGAGATGAGCAGTTCTTC.

This clonotype has a handful of counts. The chain couples TRBV29-1 to TRBJ2-7, with D maybe TRBD1 (6 bases). The CDR3 is made up of 11 amino acids. V was trimmed by 6 bases and J by 4 bases, leaving 10 bases between them. Germline CDR1 is SQVTM and CDR2 is ANQGSEA. The chain's CDR3 is CSVVRGYEQYF. The CDR3 DNA reads as TGCAGCGTAGTCAGGGGATACGAGCAGTACTTC.

This clonotype came up a few times. The rearrangement links TRBV7-9 to TRBJ2-5, with 8 nucleotides matching TRBD1. The junction had 11 bases not matched to a gene; V was cut back by 0 bases and J by 5 bases. The CDR3 spans 17 residues. Germline lookup yields CDR1 SEHNR and CDR2 FQNEAQ (reference sequence). The CDR3 sequence: CASSLALIRDRGETQYF. The CDR3 nucleotides are TGTGCCAGCAGCTTAGCCCTAATAAGAGACAGGGGTGAGACCCAGTACTTC.

The chain has TRBV7-3 and TRBJ1-1, with 7 bases aligning to TRBD1. This CDR3 is 13 amino acids long. Germline V gene sequence: CDR1 SGHTA, CDR2 FQGTGA. Trimming took 5 bases from V and 8 from J; bases not matched to a gene: 8. The DNA of the CDR3 is TGTGCCAGCAGCCAAGGAGGGGGCGCGGAAGCTTTCTTT. Translation gives CASSQGGGAEAFF.

This clonotype was seen a few times. This sequence joins TRBV5-1 and TRBJ2-7, with D maybe TRBD2 (6 bases). TRBJ2-5 matches the DNA end more closely, so the J call is doubtful. In germline, CDR1 is SGHRS, CDR2 YFSETQ. The CDR3 spans 15 residues. The CDR3 DNA reads as TGCGCCAGCAGCTTGGGTCAGGGAGGATTGGAGACCCAGTACTTC. This codes for CASSLGQGGLETQYF.

CDR3 sequence reads: CSARDLGRTSGGIPGEQYF. The CDR3 nucleotides are TGCAGTGCTAGAGATCTAGGTCGGACTAGCGGGGGGATTCCCGGGGAGCAGTACTTC. This chain connects TRBV20-1 to TRBJ2-1, with 14 bases aligning to TRBD2. The J call is doubtful: the DNA matches TRBJ2-7 better. Germline V lookup: CDR1 DFQATT, CDR2 SNEGSKA (reference sequence). The CDR3 consists of 19 residues.

This clonotype was observed a handful of times. The V and J genes are TRBV12-3 or TRBV12-4 and TRBJ2-5; TRBD1 matches 8 bases. This CDR3 is built from 14 residues. The J segment lost 4 bases and the V segment lost 6 bases, leaving 7 bases of the junction unmatched. The CDR3 nucleotides are TGTGCCAGCAGATCGGACAGGGAGAGAGAGACCCAGTACTTC. Translation gives CASRSDRERETQYF.

This clonotype showed up just a few times. The chain joins TRBV20-1 to TRBJ2-5; D gene uncertain. V dropped 6 bases and J dropped 2 bases, with 13 bases sitting between them. This CDR3 comprises 13 residues. Germline V CDR1 and CDR2: DFQATT, SNEGSKA (reference sequence). In DNA, the CDR3 is TGCAGTGCCCGTCGGTCTCCGCAAGAGACCCAGTACTTC. This codes for CSARRSPQETQYF.

The chain recombines TRBV20-1 with TRBJ1-2; 9 bases fit TRBD1. Germline trimming cut 5 bases from V and 5 bases from J; bases unmatched to any gene: 3. The CDR3 covers 12 residues. The germline CDR1 and CDR2 sequences are DFQATT and SNEGSKA (reference sequence). Here the CDR3 DNA reads TGCAGTGCTGATGACAGGGGGTATGGCTACACCTTC. This encodes CSADDRGYGYTF.

This rearrangement joins TRBV4-3 to TRBJ2-1; D is unresolved. From germline, CDR1 is LGHNA and CDR2 YSLEER. This CDR3 has 15 residues. V lost 0 bases to trimming and J lost 2 bases, with 8 bases between them. The CDR3 spells CASSQESLTYNEQFF. CDR3 DNA: TGCGCCAGCAGCCAAGAGTCCCTTACCTACAATGAGCAGTTCTTC.

The rearrangement uses TRBV3-1 and TRBJ2-7; no clear D gene. The DNA end favors TRBJ2-5, so the J call may be wrong. CDR3 size: 15 residues. CDR1 is LGHDT and CDR2 is YNNKEL in the germline V gene (reference sequence). CDR3 sequence: CASSQDLPAEETQYF. The CDR3 nucleotides read TGTGCCAGCAGCCAAGATCTCCCGGCTGAGGAGACCCAGTACTTC.

The chain combines TRBV28 with TRBJ1-2, with D hard to call. Per germline, CDR1 MDHEN and CDR2 SYDVKM. V gave up 4 bases and J gave up 6 bases, with 9 bases separating them. The CDR3 has 12 residues. The CDR3 here is CASSSPENGYTF. The CDR3 coding sequence is TGTGCCAGCAGTTCCCCGGAGAATGGCTACACCTTC.

CDR3 protein: CASSFGFKQYF. The CDR3 nucleotides are TGTGCCAGCAGCTTTGGGTTTAAGCAGTACTTC. The V and J genes are TRBV7-9 and TRBJ2-7; unclear D gene. This CDR3 contains 11 residues. Germline assignment: CDR1 SEHNR and CDR2 FQNEAQ (reference sequence). Trimming pared 3 bases from V and 8 bases from J, leaving 8 bases between.

The J gene is TRBJ2-7, the V gene TRBV5-1; 7 nucleotides agree with TRBD2. CDR1 is SGHRS, CDR2 YFSETQ, per germline. J gave up 3 bases and V 6 bases, and 6 bases lay outside the gene matches. The CDR3 covers 13 residues. The CDR3 loop is CASTGTNHYEQYF. The CDR3 region has the DNA TGCGCCAGCACCGGGACTAACCACTACGAGCAGTACTTC.

The chain carries TRBV29-1 and TRBJ2-4; TRBD1 matches 7 bases. Judging by the DNA end, TRBJ2-7 fits better; the J call may be wrong. CDR1 SQVTM and CDR2 ANQGSEA come from the germline V gene. This CDR3 is 13 amino acids long. DNA for the CDR3: TGCAGCGTTGAACGGGGACAGAGCTACGAGCAGTACTTC. As protein: CSVERGQSYEQYF.

J is TRBJ2-5 and V is TRBV5-1; D is ambiguous. The germline gives CDR1 SGHRS, CDR2 YFSETQ. Trimming pared 2 bases from V and 2 bases from J, leaving 7 bases between. The CDR3 length is 13 residues. The CDR3 loop is CASSLIGQETQYF. CDR3 nucleotide sequence: TGCGCCAGCAGCTTAATCGGGCAAGAGACCCAGTACTTC.

With respect to this clonotype: The junction does not match germline at one end; this may be a read error. This sequence joins TRBV7-7 and TRBJ2-1, with a possible D match to TRBD1 (5 bases). Germline V gene sequence: CDR1 SSHAT, CDR2 FNYEAQ (reference sequence). This CDR3 region has 15 residues. This CDR3 is CASSLGQGVVDEQFF. The CDR3 DNA reads as TGTGCTAGCAGCTTAGGGCAGGGTGTTGTGGATGAGCAGTTCTTC.

The chain combines TRBV30 with TRBJ2-7; no definite D call. Per the germline V gene, CDR1 is GTSNPN and CDR2 is SVGIG (reference sequence). The CDR3 covers 12 residues. Trimming removed 4 bases from V and 3 bases from J, with 10 bases in between. For the CDR3, the DNA is TGTGCCTGGAAAAGCAGTTACTACGAGCAGTACTTC. Its translation: CAWKSSYYEQYF.

This chain uses TRBV20-1 with TRBJ2-1; 16 positions agree with TRBD2. Unmatched junction bases numbered 6, after V lost 3 bases and J lost 7 bases. This CDR3 comprises 16 residues. The germline CDR1 and CDR2 sequences are DFQATT and SNEGSKA (reference sequence). This CDR3 reads CSASPGTSGGENEQFF. CDR3 in DNA: TGCAGTGCTAGCCCCGGGACTAGCGGGGGGGAGAATGAGCAGTTCTTC.

The genes are TRBV4-3 and TRBJ2-3; D ambiguous. Trimming stripped 2 bases from V and 2 bases from J, with 11 bases between. The CDR3 has 15 residues. Germline CDR1 LGHNA, CDR2 YSLEER. This CDR3 is CASSQSPLTTDTQYF. In nucleotides, the CDR3 is TGCGCCAGCAGCCAATCCCCCTTAACCACAGATACGCAGTATTTT.

This clonotype was seen only a few times. J is TRBJ2-5 and V is TRBV20-1; the D is unclear. Germline CDR1 and CDR2: DFQATT and SNEGSKA (reference sequence). The CDR3 has 11 residues. With 6 bases removed from V and 11 bases from J, the gap between germline ends came to 16 bases. The CDR3 loop is CSASGPGQQYF. CDR3 DNA: TGCAGTGCGAGTGGGCCTGGGCAGCAGTACTTC.

The chain recombines TRBV10-3 with TRBJ2-7, with a weak D call TRBD1 (6 bases). The CDR3 is 12 amino acids. V was clipped by 11 bases and J by 5 bases, with 16 bases between them. Germline V gives CDR1 ENHRY, CDR2 SYGVKD. CDR3 sequence reads: CAARRGENEQYF. The CDR3 region has the DNA TGTGCCGCACGCAGGGGAGAGAACGAGCAGTACTTC.

This clonotype was recorded at least ten times. The chain employs TRBV6-5 and TRBJ2-2, with 9 positions matching TRBD2. V shed 6 bases and J 4 bases; nucleotides not matched to a gene: 9. Looked up from germline, CDR1 is MNHEY and CDR2 is SVGAGI. The CDR3 covers 16 residues. This chain's CDR3 is CASRRAGGPGTGELFF. Written as DNA, the CDR3 is TGTGCCAGCAGACGGGCGGGGGGGCCTGGCACCGGGGAGCTGTTTTTT.

This chain uses TRBV4-3 with TRBJ2-6; 10 bases map to TRBD1. The germline V gene has CDR1 LGHNA and CDR2 YSLEER. With 1 base clipped from V and 0 bases from J, the junction kept 3 bases outside the gene matches. The CDR3 is made up of 18 amino acids. CDR3 nucleotide sequence: TGCGCCAGCAGCCAAGGGGACAGGGGAATCTCTGGGGCCAACGTCCTGACTTTC. This encodes CASSQGDRGISGANVLTF.

This clonotype was seen a handful of times. In nucleotides, the CDR3 is TGTGCCAGCAGTTCCCGCTATGGCTACACCTTC. It translates to CASSSRYGYTF. The chain uses TRBV12-3 or TRBV12-4 and TRBJ1-2, with D uncertain. The ends were cut back, 4 bases at V and 4 bases at J, with 4 bases in the middle. The length of the CDR3 is 11 residues.